This T cell receptor (beta chain) emerged from a study of monozygotic twins with inflammatory bowel disease. The RNA usage for each TCR library was roughly 3.5 ug of total RNA. The team made cDNA by running eight separate reactions for each sample. TCRdb re-called the 5' RACE reads; one entry per CDR3 protein, DNA not given. The sample totals some 300,000 distinct CDR3 sequences; its top ten clones hold over 5%. The authors drew approximately 2.3 ml of blood from each donor. The clonotype comes from a human donor with ulcerative colitis or Crohn's disease, or a healthy co-twin of an affected twin (not recorded which). Sequencing was performed on blood.

The CDR3 reads CASRANYGYTF. This chain connects TRBV6-5 to TRBJ1-2. This CDR3 is 11 amino acids long. Germline CDR1 and CDR2: MNHEY and SVGAGI.